The present TCR beta chain was sequenced within a study of cytotoxic CD8 clonotypes in ibrutinib-treated CLL. For the study at large: The study included approximately 10 relapsed/refractory and around 16 treatment-naive patients; about 17 had IGHV unmutated disease. Whole-study results and caveats: Patients had baseline clonality above age-matched healthy donors, and this clonality moved with circulating CD8+ T-cell counts.

Remarks on this clone: Its antigen remains unidentified.

The V segment lost 9 bases and the J segment 2 bases; nucleotides outside the gene matches: 8. This CDR3 has 14 residues. In germline, CDR1 is LNHDA, CDR2 SQIVND (reference sequence). TCRdb's copy holds only in-frame clones and misses some; the assay was immunoSEQ multiplex PCR. The sample consists of 50,000 or so clones, roughly 57% of them appearing once. Frozen PBMC stocks contributed roughly 2 micrograms of genomic DNA to the TCR beta libraries. The receptor comes from a human donor with chronic lymphocytic leukemia. The V and J genes are TRBV19 and TRBJ2-7, with 9 bases identical to TRBD2. The sample was PBMCs, taken after 24 months of ibrutinib treatment. CDR3 DNA sequence: TGTGCCAGCACAAGGACTAGCGTGACCTACGAGCAGTACTTC. Residues: CASTRTSVTYEQYF.